What follows are 4 T cell receptor beta chains derived from one specimen sequenced in a study of cytomegalovirus exposure and HLA in healthy donors. The PCR was carried out with 60 Vbeta primers and 13 Jbeta primers. Clones were read by immunoSEQ multiplex PCR, and TCRdb kept only the in-frame ones, dropping some. Of fewer than 200,000 clones detected, around four fifths appear once; the ten largest clones hold 1.3%. Sample: PBMCs. These receptor sequences come from a man under 40 in good health and CMV-seronegative.

This clone is a singleton in its sample. The genes are TRBV2 and TRBJ2-1; TRBD2 matches at 9 bases. The V gene's germline CDR1 is SNHLY and CDR2 FYNNEI. The CDR3 runs to 16 residues. The V gene end was trimmed by 1 base and the J gene end by 5 bases; junction bases not matched to a gene: 6. CDR3 in DNA: TGTGCCAGCAGTGAAGGGCGGGAGGGTTACGACAATGAGCAGTTCTTC. The encoded protein is CASSEGREGYDNEQFF.

This clone has a single count. The CDR3 region has the DNA TGCGCCAGCAGCTTGTACGGGACAGCCTACGAGCAGTACTTC. It translates to CASSLYGTAYEQYF. The rearrangement uses TRBV5-1 and TRBJ2-7; 7 bases match TRBD1. CDR1 is SGHRS and CDR2 is YFSETQ in the germline V gene. Germline trimming cut 1 base from V and 2 bases from J; bases unmatched to any gene: 3. The CDR3 totals 14 residues.

The chain joins TRBV10-3 to TRBJ2-7; 7 bases match TRBD1. V lost 2 bases to trimming and J lost 3 bases; unmatched junction nucleotides: 4. The CDR3 is 14 amino acids. The germline CDR1 and CDR2 sequences are ENHRY and SYGVKD. CDR3 amino acids: CAISEAGGYYEQYF. CDR3 sequence (DNA): TGTGCCATCAGTGAGGCAGGGGGATACTACGAGCAGTACTTC.

The CDR3 coding sequence is TGTGCCAGCAGGAGGACAGGGGCGAGTGAAAAACTGTTTTTT. Translation: CASRRTGASEKLFF. The gene calls are TRBV7-9 and TRBJ1-4; 9 nucleotides align to TRBD1. The V gene end was trimmed by 6 bases and the J gene end by 7 bases; junction bases not matched to a gene: 6. CDR3 length: 14 residues. CDR1 is SEHNR, CDR2 FQNEAQ, per germline (reference sequence).